The 25 T cell receptor beta chains in this list originate from one sample, sequenced in a study of control samples from healthy donors and cancer patients (TCRdb year 2020). Library preparation used the immunoSEQ multiplex PCR assay. The source is immuneACCESS, and TCRdb retained only in-frame sequences with V and J called. Part of the clones is not carried over; for the studies checked, unresolved V genes explain less than half of this, and the remainder is unexplained. For this sample the table gives around 170,000 clones, of which more than 90% were detected only once. About 1.4% of the sample is held by the ten biggest clonotypes. The specimen was blood. These receptors were collected from a man aged 25 to 40 in good health.

J is TRBJ2-7 and V is TRBV30, with 12 bases aligning to TRBD2. V shed 2 bases and J 7 bases; nucleotides not matched to a gene: 6. Per the germline V gene, CDR1 is GTSNPN and CDR2 is SVGIG (reference sequence). The CDR3 spans 14 residues. The CDR3 sequence: CAWSTSGGTGEQYF. The CDR3 DNA reads TGTGCCTGGAGTACTAGCGGGGGGACTGGAGAGCAGTACTTC. The complete variable domain, with remaining parts taken from reference TRBV30 and TRBJ2-7, reads SQTIHQWPATLVQPVGSPLSLECTVEGTSNPNLYWYRQAAGRGLQLLFYSVGIGQISSEVPQNLSASRPQDRQFILSSKKLLLSDSGFYLCAWSTSGGTGEQYFGPGTRLTVT.

The CDR3 protein is CASSFSGQGGNQPQHF. Written as DNA, the CDR3 is TGTGCCAGCAGTTTTTCCGGACAGGGAGGCAATCAGCCCCAGCATTTT. The V gene is TRBV6-5, the J gene TRBJ1-5, with TRBD1 identical over 8 bases. Germline CDR1 and CDR2: MNHEY and SVGAGI. This CDR3 is built from 16 residues. Germline trimming cut 4 bases from V and 2 bases from J; bases unmatched to any gene: 7.

This clone appeared once. The rearrangement uses TRBV6-2 or TRBV6-3 and TRBJ2-5; TRBD2 matches at 7 bases. After removal of 4 bases from V and 2 bases from J, the junction contained 4 bases not matched to a gene. This CDR3 is built from 14 residues. Germline values: CDR1 MNHEY, CDR2 SVGEGT. The CDR3 DNA reads TGTGCCAGCAGTTTGCGGGGGAGACAAGAGACCCAGTACTTC. Residues: CASSLRGRQETQYF.

This clone was seen once. CDR3 loop: CASSLSRETGELFF. DNA of the CDR3: TGCGCCAGCAGCCTCTCCAGGGAAACCGGGGAGCTGTTTTTT. The V and J genes are TRBV4-1 and TRBJ2-2, with D possibly being TRBD1 (5 bases). Germline-derived CDR1 and CDR2 are MGHRA and YSYEKL. V shed 4 bases and J shed 5 bases, with 11 bases lying between them. The CDR3 totals 14 residues.

This clone was observed a single time. J is TRBJ2-2 and V is TRBV30; TRBD2 aligns across 10 bases. Unmatched junction bases numbered 15, after V lost 2 bases and J lost 6 bases. This CDR3 region has 18 residues. The V gene's germline CDR1 is GTSNPN and CDR2 SVGIG (reference sequence). The CDR3 nucleotides are TGTGCCTGGAGTCAAAAATGGTCTAGCGGGGGCTCTGCCGGGGAGCTGTTTTTT. It is translated as CAWSQKWSSGGSAGELFF.

This chain links TRBV18 with TRBJ2-7; D could derive from TRBD1 or TRBD2 (5 bases each). The germline gives CDR1 KGHSH, CDR2 LQKENI. This CDR3 has 11 residues. Trimming took 3 bases from V and 6 from J, leaving 6 bases between them. CDR3 in amino acids: CASSPGVEQYF. DNA for the CDR3: TGTGCCAGCTCACCGGGGGTCGAGCAGTACTTC.

The J gene is TRBJ2-7, the V gene TRBV5-1; TRBD2 aligns across 13 bases. This CDR3 is 20 amino acids long. After removal of 0 bases from V and 3 bases from J, the junction contained 15 bases not matched to a gene. Germline assignment: CDR1 SGHRS and CDR2 YFSETQ. CDR3 DNA: TGCGCCAGCAGCTTGGTCTGGGGTCCCGGGACTAGCGGGGCCCTCTACGAGCAGTACTTC. This codes for CASSLVWGPGTSGALYEQYF.

CDR3 bases: TGTGCCAGCAGCTCTATCTGGACGGGAGGCCACAATGAGCAGTTCTTC. As protein: CASSSIWTGGHNEQFF. The rearrangement joins TRBV7-9 to TRBJ2-1; 7 bases fit TRBD2. From germline, CDR1 is SEHNR and CDR2 FQNEAQ (reference sequence). After removal of 4 bases from V and 5 bases from J, the junction contained 11 bases not matched to a gene. The CDR3 extends over 16 amino acids.

This clone showed up just once. The chain uses TRBV10-2 and TRBJ2-7, with 11 bases fitting TRBD2. The junction had 7 bases not matched to a gene; V was cut back by 6 bases and J by 0 bases. The CDR3 loop spans 16 amino acids. Per the germline V gene, CDR1 is WSHSY and CDR2 is SAAADI. The CDR3 spells CASRTGTSGSSYEQYF. CDR3 nucleotides: TGCGCCAGCAGAACGGGGACTAGCGGAAGCTCCTACGAGCAGTACTTC.

The genes are TRBV9 and TRBJ2-2; D possibly corresponds to TRBD2 (5 bases). This CDR3 has 14 residues. Between the trimmed V and J ends, which lost 0 bases and 15 bases, there was a span of 18 bases. Per germline, CDR1 SGDLS and CDR2 YYNGEE. In DNA form, the CDR3 reads TGTGCCAGCAGCGTAGATCCCCGTCGAGAGGGAGTGTTTTTT. Amino acids: CASSVDPRREGVFF. The full variable domain, completed using reference TRBV9 and TRBJ2-2, is DSGVTQTPKHLITATGQRVTLRCSPRSGDLSVYWYQQSLDQGLQFLIQYYNGEERAKGNILERFSAQQFPDLHSELNLSSLELGDSALYFCASSVDPRREGVFFGEGSRLTVL.

This clone has just one count. The CDR3: CATSRLGQPGEKLFF. CDR3 nucleotide sequence: TGTGCCACCAGCAGACTGGGACAGCCGGGGGAAAAACTGTTTTTT. This rearrangement joins TRBV15 to TRBJ1-4, with 7 positions matching TRBD1. Germline-derived CDR1 and CDR2 are LNHNV and YYDKDF (reference sequence). CDR3 length: 15 amino acids. The trim removed 2 bases at V and 8 bases at J, leaving 8 bases unmatched.

The V and J genes are TRBV5-1 and TRBJ1-1; 12 bases fit TRBD1. The CDR3 spans 15 residues. From germline, CDR1 is SGHRS and CDR2 YFSETQ. The V and J ends lost 5 bases and 7 bases, in that order; junction bases with no gene match: 9. CDR3 nucleotide sequence: TGCGCCAGCAGAGCCGGGACAGGGGGCGACGGTGAAGCTTTCTTT. It is translated as CASRAGTGGDGEAFF.

The V call is TRBV18, the J call TRBJ1-3, with TRBD1 matching over 7 bases. V was pared by 0 bases and J by 0 bases, with 2 bases of the junction left unmatched. CDR3 length equals 16 residues. Germline V gene lookup returns CDR1 KGHSH and CDR2 LQKENI. The CDR3 DNA is TGTGCCAGCTCACCACCGGGACAGAACTCTGGAAACACCATATATTTT. Translation gives CASSPPGQNSGNTIYF.

This clone appeared a single time. This rearrangement joins TRBV5-1 to TRBJ2-5; 9 bases agree with TRBD1. CDR1 is SGHRS, CDR2 YFSETQ, per germline. The CDR3 consists of 16 residues. Trimming removed 4 bases from V and 4 bases from J; junction bases left unmatched: 11. The CDR3 spells CASSPVQGASGETQYF. The CDR3, as DNA: TGCGCCAGCAGCCCGGTACAGGGGGCATCAGGAGAGACCCAGTACTTC.

A note on this clone: The same CDR3 is also encoded by other DNA sequences in this sample. The chain is built from TRBV19 and TRBJ1-5, with 10 positions matching TRBD1. This CDR3 has 14 residues. The V gene end was trimmed by 5 bases and the J gene end by 2 bases; junction bases not matched to a gene: 0. In germline, CDR1 is LNHDA, CDR2 SQIVND (reference sequence). The CDR3 reads CASSGTGGNQPQHF. CDR3 coding DNA: TGTGCCAGTAGTGGGACAGGGGGCAATCAGCCCCAGCATTTT. Combining the CDR3 with reference TRBV19 and TRBJ1-5 gives the whole variable domain DGGITQSPKYLFRKEGQNVTLSCEQNLNHDAMYWYRQDPGQGLRLIYYSQIVNDFQKGDIAEGYSVSREKKESFPLTVTSAQKNPTAFYLCASSGTGGNQPQHFGDGTRLSIL.

The rearrangement joins TRBV12-5 to TRBJ2-7; D not certain. This CDR3 is built from 15 residues. Germline V gene data show CDR1 as LGHNT and CDR2 as FRNRAP. Trimming shortened V by 2 bases and J by 5 bases, and 16 bases separated the two germline ends. CDR3 in amino acids: CASGLRSWEWDEQYF. As DNA, the CDR3 is TGTGCTAGTGGTTTGAGGAGCTGGGAATGGGACGAGCAGTACTTC. Filled out from reference TRBV12-5 and TRBJ2-7, the complete variable domain reads DARVTQTPRHKVTEMGQEVTMRCQPILGHNTVFWYRQTMMQGLELLAYFRNRAPLDDSGMPKDRFSAEMPDATLATLKIQPSEPRDSAVYFCASGLRSWEWDEQYFGPGTRLTVT.

The chain links TRBV19 to TRBJ1-1; D is undetermined. The CDR3 is 14 amino acids. Per the germline V gene, CDR1 is LNHDA and CDR2 is SQIVND (reference sequence). The V and J ends lost 4 bases and 5 bases respectively, with 14 bases between them. The CDR3 nucleotides are TGTGCCAGTAGTAGACTTTCCCCCCAGACTGAAGCTTTCTTT. Its protein is CASSRLSPQTEAFF.

Regarding this clone: One junction end does not reproduce the germline sequence, and a read error may be involved. The J gene is TRBJ2-2, the V gene TRBV4-1, with D hard to call. The V gene's germline CDR1 is MGHRA and CDR2 YSYEKL. The CDR3 runs to 13 residues. The CDR3, as DNA: TGCGCCAGCAGCCTACCGAACTCCGGGGAGCTGTTTTTT. This gives the protein CASSLPNSGELFF.

The rearrangement uses TRBV9 and TRBJ1-2; D remains unclear. V lost 4 bases to trimming and J lost 4 bases, with 5 bases between them. Germline CDR1 and CDR2: SGDLS and YYNGEE. The CDR3 is 11 amino acids. The CDR3 nucleotides read TGTGCCAGCAGCACTAGCTATGGCTACACCTTC. Amino acid sequence: CASSTSYGYTF.

The rearrangement joins TRBV9 to TRBJ1-3, with D perhaps matching TRBD1 (5 bases). V was clipped by 4 bases and J by 0 bases, with 8 bases between them. The CDR3 length is 14 residues. The germline CDR1 and CDR2 sequences are SGDLS and YYNGEE. In nucleotides, the CDR3 is TGTGCCAGCAGCACCGGGGCCTCTGGAAACACCATATATTTT. Translating it yields CASSTGASGNTIYF.

This chain connects TRBV9 to TRBJ2-6; 9 positions agree with TRBD1. This CDR3 contains 17 residues. Losses at the gene ends were 6 bases for V and 0 bases for J; bases not matched to a gene: 7. Germline CDR1 reads SGDLS; CDR2 reads YYNGEE. CDR3 bases: TGTGCCAGCACCAGGACAGGGGCGAACTCTGGGGCCAACGTCCTGACTTTC. It codes for CASTRTGANSGANVLTF.

The CDR3 spells CASSPGTGAPSNYGYTF. The DNA for the CDR3 is TGCGCCAGCAGCCCGGGGACAGGGGCACCTTCTAACTATGGCTACACCTTC. The chain combines TRBV4-1 with TRBJ1-2, with 10 positions matching TRBD1. V gave up 4 bases and J gave up 0 bases; unmatched junction bases: 8. Germline V gene sequence: CDR1 MGHRA, CDR2 YSYEKL. The length of the CDR3 is 17 residues.

This chain uses TRBV11-2 with TRBJ2-1, with 10 positions matching TRBD2. This CDR3 is built from 16 residues. The junction had 10 bases not matched to a gene; V was cut back by 5 bases and J by 6 bases. Germline V CDR1 and CDR2: SGHAT, FQNNGV. CDR3 region: CASSPRGAGGSNEQFF. The CDR3 region has the DNA TGTGCCAGCAGCCCCCGCGGAGCGGGAGGGAGCAATGAGCAGTTCTTC.

This chain joins TRBV11-3 and TRBJ2-2; tentatively, D is TRBD1 or TRBD2 (5 bases each). V was shortened by 5 bases and J by 5 bases, with 18 bases between the two germline ends. Looked up from germline, CDR1 is SGHNT and CDR2 is YENEEA. The CDR3 runs to 16 residues. The CDR3 bases are TGTGCCAGCAGCCGAGGGGACCCTTCATTGACCGGGGAGCTGTTTTTT. Amino acids: CASSRGDPSLTGELFF.

J is TRBJ2-7 and V is TRBV5-1; D is possibly TRBD2 (5 bases). Trimming removed 4 bases at V and 2 bases at J, with 13 bases between. The CDR3 has 14 residues. From germline, CDR1 is SGHRS and CDR2 YFSETQ. The CDR3: CASSPGGQTYEQYF. CDR3 coding DNA: TGCGCCAGCAGCCCAGGAGGCCAGACCTACGAGCAGTACTTC.